A selection of T cell receptor beta chains follows, all from one sample in a study of blood T cell repertoires in COVID-19. The data were produced by immunoSEQ multiplex PCR, yet TCRdb's version contains in-frame clones alone and is incomplete. The sample has fewer than 80,000 clones, 90% seen once; the top ten hold 15% to 20%. Sequenced sample: peripheral blood. These receptors were collected from a woman older than 75 with active or convalescent COVID-19. CDR3s include the opening cysteine and the closing phenylalanine or tryptophan. The order of the fields is J gene, V gene, CDR3 protein.

>TRBJ2-7|TRBV6-6
CASSYGQENEQYF
>TRBJ2-3|TRBV3-1/TRBV3-2
CASSHYSGGGTDTQYF
>TRBJ2-2|TRBV7-7
CASSRAPHTGELFF
>TRBJ2-2|TRBV18
CASSSGQGGTGELFF
>TRBJ2-7|TRBV5-6
CASTPRAGGNEQYF
>TRBJ2-5|TRBV6-1
CASCVRLAGGQETQYF
>TRBJ1-2|TRBV4-1
CASSQERTGGARGYTF
>TRBJ1-2|TRBV28
CASSPVPGVSGYTF
>TRBJ2-4|TRBV4-1
CASSPNPGRENIQYF
>TRBJ1-5|TRBV29-1
CSVRHGLGQPQHF
>TRBJ2-2|TRBV6-5
CASSYSIRGGSGELFF
>TRBJ2-7|TRBV6-4
CASSEGPSYEQYF
>TRBJ1-4|TRBV7-2
CASSPSSGLGEKLFF
>TRBJ1-6|TRBV11-2
CASSSVQGNRSPLHF
>TRBJ2-3|TRBV7-3
CASSSRGNLYTDTQYF
>TRBJ1-1|TRBV5-1
CASSLGGWGLNTEAFF
>TRBJ1-5|TRBV28
CASRPSTGRNQPQHF
>TRBJ2-7|TRBV13
CASSSDEGQEQYF
>TRBJ1-1|TRBV3-1/TRBV3-2
CASSQRPGKIGRNTEAFF
>TRBJ2-2|TRBV19
CASQLDSLNTGELFF
>TRBJ1-6|TRBV6-6
CASSPLDTAEWNSPLHF
>TRBJ1-2|TRBV19
CASSRRRQESNYGYTF
>TRBJ1-3|TRBV4-1
CASSQELARVSGNTIYF
>TRBJ2-2|TRBV6-6
CARDPLAGYTGELFF
>TRBJ2-2|TRBV6-2/TRBV6-3
CASSPPGGITGELFF
>TRBJ2-3|TRBV28
CASSRLTGETDTQYF
>TRBJ1-1|TRBV3-1/TRBV3-2
CASSSPGTANTEAFF
>TRBJ2-7|TRBV2
CASSLETGGKNEQYF
>TRBJ2-5|TRBV7-6
CASSPDTQETQYF
>TRBJ1-2|TRBV9
CASSVADRGLGYTF
>TRBJ1-2|TRBV5-6
CASSLGGPLYGYTF
>TRBJ2-3|TRBV5-4
CASSLGTATGAEDTQYF
>TRBJ1-6|TRBV10-2
CASTGDRVISPLHF
>TRBJ2-2|TRBV5-1
CASSFWTSESGELFF
>TRBJ1-1|TRBV6-1
CASTPIGAVHEAFF
>TRBJ2-7|TRBV6-6
CAAAQRQLYSYEQYF
>TRBJ2-1|TRBV6-5
CATRGTSGDKQFF
>TRBJ2-3|TRBV5-8
CASSLGWAGAVDTQYF
>TRBJ2-7|TRBV19
CASSIEGQGVYEQYF
>TRBJ1-2|TRBV5-1
CASSLGHGTGGYYGYTF
>TRBJ1-2|TRBV5-4
CASSFTGVYGYTF
>TRBJ1-6|TRBV15
CATSRDSIGDPRSPLHF
>TRBJ2-7|TRBV5-4
CASSQRGTYEQYF
>TRBJ1-2|TRBV7-3
CASSGGSGDRGYTF
>TRBJ2-2|TRBV5-1
CASSHRTSGNTGELFF
>TRBJ1-6|TRBV27
CASRSGTGTYNSPLHF
>TRBJ1-1|TRBV28
CASSLGTNTEAFF
>TRBJ2-1|TRBV6-5
CASSSGQGRMRNEQFF
>TRBJ1-2|TRBV6-5
CASSPQTGGNGYTF
>TRBJ1-5|TRBV5-1
CASSPQGSNQPQHF
>TRBJ1-5|TRBV28
CASSLDRGLYQPQHF